Included here is one TCR beta chain sequence, with context. No antigen is known for it. The data stem from a study of early T cells in non-severe SARS-CoV-2 infection. V shed 3 bases, J shed 2 bases, and the junction held 3 bases outside the gene matches. This CDR3 has 16 residues. Per the germline V gene, CDR1 is SGHAT and CDR2 is FQNNGV. Broader study findings: Clonotype matching in VDJdb favored anti-spike CD8 responses and did not capture private and CD4 specificities.

As part of library construction, unique molecular identifiers were attached to individual cDNA molecules. TCRdb processed the 5' RACE reads anew with MiXCR; each CDR3 protein has one entry. The data show tens of thousands of distinct CDR3 sequences, with roughly 14% seen just once and approximately 0.54% held by the top ten. Sequencing was performed on whole blood. This receptor was obtained from an adult who was a healthcare worker with PCR-confirmed SARS-CoV-2 infection or an uninfected control (not recorded which). The rearrangement joins TRBV11-2 to TRBJ1-5, with TRBD1 identical over 11 bases. The CDR3 sequence is CASSLDRGRGNQPQHF. The CDR3 region has the DNA TGTGCCAGCAGCTTGGACAGGGGGCGAGGCAATCAGCCCCAGCATTTT.